The rows below give T cell receptor beta chains drawn from one sample of a study of monozygotic twins with inflammatory bowel disease. TCRdb reprocessed the 5' RACE reads, with one entry per CDR3 protein and no DNA. Its listing shows approximately 400,000 distinct CDR3 sequences. The sequenced sample consisted of blood. These receptors came from a human donor with ulcerative colitis or Crohn's disease, or a healthy co-twin of an affected twin (not recorded which). Each CDR3 is given with its conserved first and last residue.

J gene: TRBJ2-5; V gene: TRBV19; CDR3 protein: CASSRIRDRGETQYF
J gene: TRBJ2-5; V gene: TRBV20-1; CDR3 protein: CSARTGGVTVGGETQYF
J gene: TRBJ1-1; V gene: TRBV6-5; CDR3 protein: CATRPHGTYRSMNTEAFF
J gene: TRBJ2-2; V gene: TRBV7-9; CDR3 protein: CASTSVAGELFF
J gene: TRBJ1-2; V gene: TRBV7-9; CDR3 protein: CASSSLQGAGTF
J gene: TRBJ1-6; V gene: TRBV12-3/TRBV12-4; CDR3 protein: CASSSGRGWHSPLHF
J gene: TRBJ1-1; V gene: TRBV6-6; CDR3 protein: CASSYGERFTEAFF
J gene: TRBJ2-2; V gene: TRBV9; CDR3 protein: CASTSGGTTGELFF
J gene: TRBJ1-6; V gene: TRBV5-6; CDR3 protein: CASSLARRDSPLHF
J gene: TRBJ1-4; V gene: TRBV6-5; CDR3 protein: CASSYVMATGVANEKLFF
J gene: TRBJ2-5; V gene: TRBV13; CDR3 protein: CASSPTRGHQETQYF
J gene: TRBJ2-7; V gene: TRBV10-3; CDR3 protein: CAISPGSYEQYF
J gene: TRBJ2-1; V gene: TRBV25-1; CDR3 protein: CASSDGLMDRRSSYNEQFF
J gene: TRBJ2-7; V gene: TRBV7-9; CDR3 protein: CASSLEGGSYEQYF
J gene: TRBJ1-6; V gene: TRBV7-3; CDR3 protein: CASSLLGGGNSPLHF
J gene: TRBJ2-1; V gene: TRBV20-1; CDR3 protein: CSARDMGTEQFF
J gene: TRBJ1-5; V gene: TRBV7-8; CDR3 protein: CASSLKVNQPQHF
J gene: TRBJ1-2; V gene: TRBV5-1; CDR3 protein: CASSLDGQGGYGYTF
J gene: TRBJ2-5; V gene: TRBV29-1; CDR3 protein: CSVQAGGTETQYF
J gene: TRBJ1-2; V gene: TRBV2; CDR3 protein: CASNSPGPYGYTF
J gene: TRBJ1-1; V gene: TRBV6-6; CDR3 protein: CASSRDSEAFF
J gene: TRBJ2-1; V gene: TRBV20-1; CDR3 protein: CSARDYGGSTYNEQFF
J gene: TRBJ1-5; V gene: TRBV3-1; CDR3 protein: CASSQGGGAPAQHF
J gene: TRBJ2-5; V gene: TRBV5-1; CDR3 protein: CASSPRTDRETQYF
J gene: TRBJ2-5; V gene: TRBV19; CDR3 protein: CASSINFQETQYF
J gene: TRBJ2-5; V gene: TRBV9; CDR3 protein: CASSGGQGKTQYF
J gene: TRBJ2-3; V gene: TRBV3-1; CDR3 protein: CASSHTGADTQYF
J gene: TRBJ2-7; V gene: TRBV7-2; CDR3 protein: CASSLAEGIIPPYEQYF
J gene: TRBJ2-2; V gene: TRBV7-9; CDR3 protein: CASSRWGAANTGELFF
J gene: TRBJ1-3; V gene: TRBV4-2; CDR3 protein: CASSQELGNTIYF
J gene: TRBJ1-2; V gene: TRBV4-3; CDR3 protein: CASSQEARGRYGYTF
J gene: TRBJ2-1; V gene: TRBV5-6; CDR3 protein: CASSLVSSSSYNEQFF
J gene: TRBJ1-1; V gene: TRBV7-3; CDR3 protein: CASSSRQGPNTEAFF
J gene: TRBJ2-3; V gene: TRBV5-1; CDR3 protein: CASSLGTSGGTQYF
J gene: TRBJ1-1; V gene: TRBV20-1; CDR3 protein: CSAFRPYMNTEAFF
J gene: TRBJ2-1; V gene: TRBV5-1; CDR3 protein: CASSGPRTSGTNEQFF
J gene: TRBJ2-1; V gene: TRBV20-1; CDR3 protein: CSAPPPGAPTYNEQFF
J gene: TRBJ2-7; V gene: TRBV11-2; CDR3 protein: CASSHLGRGMGEQYF
J gene: TRBJ2-3; V gene: TRBV20-1; CDR3 protein: CSASALAGSTDTQYF
J gene: TRBJ1-1; V gene: TRBV11-2; CDR3 protein: CASSQRLGTEAFF
J gene: TRBJ1-1; V gene: TRBV4-1; CDR3 protein: CASSQVPGSNTEAFF
J gene: TRBJ2-5; V gene: TRBV28; CDR3 protein: CASSLPGTSGAETQYF
J gene: TRBJ1-6; V gene: TRBV5-4; CDR3 protein: CASSFPGGSNSPLHF
J gene: TRBJ2-1; V gene: TRBV20-1; CDR3 protein: CSAPQRRSGRENEQFF
J gene: TRBJ1-1; V gene: TRBV12-3/TRBV12-4; CDR3 protein: CASSLSKGLTEAFF
J gene: TRBJ2-7; V gene: TRBV7-6; CDR3 protein: CASSFESGRADEQYF
J gene: TRBJ2-7; V gene: TRBV7-6; CDR3 protein: CASSATSGRTYEQYF
J gene: TRBJ2-7; V gene: TRBV4-3; CDR3 protein: CASSQDTQGTAYEQYF
J gene: TRBJ2-2; V gene: TRBV21-1; CDR3 protein: CASSIRGEASELFF
J gene: TRBJ2-3; V gene: TRBV28; CDR3 protein: CASLEMNTDTQYF
J gene: TRBJ2-1; V gene: TRBV10-3; CDR3 protein: CAIQGGMSNEQFF
J gene: TRBJ1-1; V gene: TRBV20-1; CDR3 protein: CSAARSWNTEAFF
J gene: TRBJ1-1; V gene: TRBV19; CDR3 protein: CASSIDTVNTEAFF
J gene: TRBJ1-2; V gene: TRBV10-3; CDR3 protein: CAISDSVDGYTF
J gene: TRBJ2-1; V gene: TRBV24-1; CDR3 protein: CATRERFDNEQFF
J gene: TRBJ2-2; V gene: TRBV6-2/TRBV6-3; CDR3 protein: CASREISGTGELFF
J gene: TRBJ2-5; V gene: TRBV18; CDR3 protein: CASSPRTGATETQYF
J gene: TRBJ2-4; V gene: TRBV5-1; CDR3 protein: CASSLAWSTRGDMQYF
J gene: TRBJ2-1; V gene: TRBV20-1; CDR3 protein: CSASLTSGSEQFF